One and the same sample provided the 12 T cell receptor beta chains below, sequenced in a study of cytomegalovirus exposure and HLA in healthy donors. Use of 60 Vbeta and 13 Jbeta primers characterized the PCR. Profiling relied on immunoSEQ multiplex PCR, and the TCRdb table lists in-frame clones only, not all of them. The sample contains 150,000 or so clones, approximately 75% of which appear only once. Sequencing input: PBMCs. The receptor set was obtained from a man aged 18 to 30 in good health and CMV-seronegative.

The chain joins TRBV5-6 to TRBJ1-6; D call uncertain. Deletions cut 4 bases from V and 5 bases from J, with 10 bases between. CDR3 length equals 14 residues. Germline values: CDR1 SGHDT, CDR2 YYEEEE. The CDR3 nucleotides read TGTGCCAGCAGCCTAGGGAGGCATAATTCACCCCTCCACTTT. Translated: CASSLGRHNSPLHF.

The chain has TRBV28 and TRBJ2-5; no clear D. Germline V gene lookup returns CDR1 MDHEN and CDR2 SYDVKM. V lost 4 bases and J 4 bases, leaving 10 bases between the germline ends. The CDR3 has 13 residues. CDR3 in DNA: TGTGCCAGCAGTTCAGGATTAAGAGAGACCCAGTACTTC. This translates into CASSSGLRETQYF.

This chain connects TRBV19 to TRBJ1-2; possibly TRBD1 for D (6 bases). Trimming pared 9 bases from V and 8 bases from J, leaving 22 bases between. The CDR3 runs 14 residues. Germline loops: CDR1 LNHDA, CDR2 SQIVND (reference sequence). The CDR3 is CASTQRGGRRGYTF. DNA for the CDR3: TGTGCCAGCACCCAGAGGGGGGGGCGCAGAGGCTACACCTTC. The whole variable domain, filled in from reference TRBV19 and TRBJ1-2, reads DGGITQSPKYLFRKEGQNVTLSCEQNLNHDAMYWYRQDPGQGLRLIYYSQIVNDFQKGDIAEGYSVSREKKESFPLTVTSAQKNPTAFYLCASTQRGGRRGYTFGSGTRLTVV.

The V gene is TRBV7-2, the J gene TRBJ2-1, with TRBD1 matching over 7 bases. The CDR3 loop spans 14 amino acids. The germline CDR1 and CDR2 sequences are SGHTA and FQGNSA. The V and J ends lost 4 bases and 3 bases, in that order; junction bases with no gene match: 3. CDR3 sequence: CASSSTGYYNEQFF. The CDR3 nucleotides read TGTGCCAGCAGCTCGACAGGGTACTACAATGAGCAGTTCTTC.

For the CDR3, the DNA is TGTGCCAGCAGTGGGAAGGTTGGGGGCCTACGGGATCACGATCAGCCCCAGCATTTT. Its translation: CASSGKVGGLRDHDQPQHF. The chain links TRBV28 to TRBJ1-5, with a weak D call TRBD1 (6 bases). The CDR3 runs to 19 residues. Trimming cost V 5 bases and J 5 bases, with 28 bases left between them. The germline gives CDR1 MDHEN, CDR2 SYDVKM.

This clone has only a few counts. DNA for the CDR3: TGCGCCAGCAGCTTGGAACGGACACGCTACAATGAGCAGTTCTTC. It translates to CASSLERTRYNEQFF. The chain is built from TRBV5-1 and TRBJ2-1, with a tentative D call TRBD1 (5 bases). Deletions cut 0 bases from V and 3 bases from J, with 10 bases between. CDR1 and CDR2 from the germline V gene are SGHRS and YFSETQ. This CDR3 region has 15 residues. The whole variable domain, filled in from reference TRBV5-1 and TRBJ2-1, reads KAGVTQTPRYLIKTRGQQVTLSCSPISGHRSVSWYQQTPGQGLQFLFEYFSETQRNKGNFPGRFSGRQFSNSRSEMNVSTLELGDSALYLCASSLERTRYNEQFFGPGTRLTVL.

The CDR3 loop is CASSPSLTGGGGGIQYF. The CDR3 DNA reads as TGTGCCAGCAGCCCATCCCTGACAGGGGGTGGGGGTGGGATTCAGTACTTC. The genes are TRBV5-4 and TRBJ2-4; 9 nucleotides match TRBD1. The germline CDR1 and CDR2 sequences are SGHNT and YYREEE (reference sequence). V dropped 4 bases and J dropped 10; count of bases not matched to a gene: 18. The CDR3 extends over 17 amino acids.

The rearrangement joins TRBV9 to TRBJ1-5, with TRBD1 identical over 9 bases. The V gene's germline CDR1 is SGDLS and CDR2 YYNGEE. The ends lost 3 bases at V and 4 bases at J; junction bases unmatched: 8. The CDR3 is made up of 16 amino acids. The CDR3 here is CASSAWSGQGNQPQHF. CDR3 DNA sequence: TGTGCCAGCAGCGCGTGGTCCGGACAGGGGAATCAGCCCCAGCATTTT.

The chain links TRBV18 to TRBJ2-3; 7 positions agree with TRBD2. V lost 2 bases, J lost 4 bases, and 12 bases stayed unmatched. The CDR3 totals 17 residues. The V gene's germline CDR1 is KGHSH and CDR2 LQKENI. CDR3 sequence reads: CASSPFRVGGSSDTQYF. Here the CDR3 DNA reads TGTGCCAGCTCACCATTCCGCGTGGGGGGGAGTTCAGATACGCAGTATTTT.

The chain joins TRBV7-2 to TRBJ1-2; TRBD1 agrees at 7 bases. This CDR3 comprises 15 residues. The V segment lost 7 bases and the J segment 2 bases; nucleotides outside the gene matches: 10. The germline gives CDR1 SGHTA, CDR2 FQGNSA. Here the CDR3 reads CASIRSGTDNYGYTF. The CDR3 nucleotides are TGTGCCAGCATCCGATCGGGGACAGACAACTATGGCTACACCTTC.

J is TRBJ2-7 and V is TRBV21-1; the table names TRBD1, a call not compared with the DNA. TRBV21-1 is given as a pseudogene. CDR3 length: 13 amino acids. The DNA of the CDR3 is TGTGCCAGCAGCAAAGACAGGGACGACGAGCAGTACTTC. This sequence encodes CASSKDRDDEQYF.

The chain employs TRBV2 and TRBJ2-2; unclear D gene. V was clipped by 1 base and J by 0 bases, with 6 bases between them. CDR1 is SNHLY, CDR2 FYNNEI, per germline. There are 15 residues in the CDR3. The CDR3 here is CASSEDLPNTGELFF. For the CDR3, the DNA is TGTGCCAGCAGTGAAGACCTACCGAACACCGGGGAGCTGTTTTTT.